Following are 13 T cell receptor beta chains from one sample sequenced in a study of blood T cell repertoires in COVID-19. Some clones are missing from TCRdb's copy, which holds only in-frame ones; the method was immunoSEQ multiplex PCR. Of approximately 500,000 clones in the sample, 70% to 90% were seen once. The specimen sequenced was peripheral blood. These receptors were collected from a woman in her fifties or sixties with COVID-19, enrolled during active disease.

The V gene is TRBV6-5, the J gene TRBJ1-2; D is uncertain. Trimming cost V 6 bases and J 8 bases, with 19 bases left between them. CDR3 length equals 14 residues. Germline CDR1 MNHEY, CDR2 SVGAGI. CDR3 residues: CASSKTLFVAGYTF. CDR3 bases: TGTGCCAGCAGCAAGACACTGTTCGTGGCCGGCTACACCTTC.

J is TRBJ1-1 and V is TRBV5-1; maybe TRBD1 (5 bases). V was clipped by 3 bases and J by 1 base, with 13 bases between them. The CDR3 loop spans 15 amino acids. In germline, CDR1 is SGHRS, CDR2 YFSETQ. The CDR3 coding sequence is TGCGCCAGCAGCTACCTAGACAGTAGGAACACTGAAGCTTTCTTT. Translated, it gives CASSYLDSRNTEAFF.

This clone was observed a handful of times. The CDR3 coding sequence is TGCGCCAGCAGCCCAGAGGACAGGGGCGGGGAGCTGTTTTTT. Protein: CASSPEDRGGELFF. The chain uses TRBV4-1 and TRBJ2-2; TRBD1 matches 9 bases. CDR1 and CDR2 from the germline V gene are MGHRA and YSYEKL. This CDR3 comprises 14 residues. J was trimmed by 7 bases and V by 4 bases; bases with no gene match: 4.

The chain has TRBV2 and TRBJ2-1, with TRBD1 matching 8 bases. CDR3 length: 14 residues. Germline V gives CDR1 SNHLY, CDR2 FYNNEI. With V trimmed by 6 bases and J by 1 base, 2 bases remained unmatched. CDR3 region: CASRDRGSYNEQFF. The CDR3 DNA reads TGTGCCAGCAGAGACAGGGGATCCTACAATGAGCAGTTCTTC.

The chain combines TRBV2 with TRBJ1-3; D possibly corresponds to TRBD1 (5 bases). Germline V gene data show CDR1 as SNHLY and CDR2 as FYNNEI. Trimming pared 8 bases from V and 1 base from J, leaving 21 bases between. CDR3 length: 17 amino acids. Here the CDR3 reads CASCGGLFSASGNTIYF. Here the CDR3 DNA reads TGTGCCAGCTGCGGGGGTCTATTTTCGGCTTCTGGAAACACCATATATTTT.

The rearrangement joins TRBV5-6 to TRBJ2-2, with D possibly matching TRBD1 (6 bases). CDR3 length: 16 amino acids. V shed 3 bases and J shed 2 bases, with 14 bases lying between them. Germline CDR1 and CDR2: SGHDT and YYEEEE. The CDR3 DNA follows: TGTGCCAGCAGCTGGGGGCTAGGGGTAAACACCGGGGAGCTGTTTTTT. This translates into CASSWGLGVNTGELFF.

The chain employs TRBV18 and TRBJ2-7, with D possibly being TRBD1 (5 bases). V dropped 2 bases and J dropped 5 bases, with 13 bases sitting between them. The CDR3 is made up of 14 amino acids. Germline-derived CDR1 and CDR2 are KGHSH and LQKENI. The CDR3 protein is CASSPTQGKDEQYF. The CDR3 DNA is TGTGCCAGCTCACCAACCCAGGGCAAGGACGAGCAGTACTTC.

This chain joins TRBV27 and TRBJ2-3, with TRBD2 as a possible D gene (6 bases). This CDR3 is built from 13 residues. Germline V gene lookup returns CDR1 MNHEY and CDR2 SMNVEV (reference sequence). Trimming cost V 8 bases and J 3 bases, with 12 bases left between them. The chain's CDR3 is CASSVGGTDTQYF. The CDR3 nucleotides read TGTGCCAGCTCAGTCGGGGGAACAGATACGCAGTATTTT.

The rearrangement links TRBV9 to TRBJ1-3, with 7 bases identical to TRBD1. Trimming took 7 bases from V and 2 from J; bases not matched to a gene: 6. CDR1 is SGDLS, CDR2 YYNGEE, per germline. The CDR3 loop spans 14 amino acids. CDR3 residues: CASSGGTAGNTIYF. The CDR3 bases are TGTGCCAGCTCCGGAGGGACAGCTGGAAACACCATATATTTT.

This chain joins TRBV24-1 and TRBJ2-5, with 8 bases identical to TRBD1. Germline CDR1 KGHDR, CDR2 SFDVKD. CDR3 length: 13 residues. Trimming removed 6 bases from V and 5 bases from J; junction bases left unmatched: 4. The CDR3 DNA is TGTGCCACCAGTCAGGGGGCTTTGGAGACCCAGTACTTC. Translating it yields CATSQGALETQYF.

The V call is TRBV6-5, the J call TRBJ2-7; tentative D call: TRBD2 (7 bases). With 0 bases removed from V and 3 bases from J, the gap between germline ends came to 12 bases. This CDR3 comprises 15 residues. CDR1 and CDR2 (germline): MNHEY, SVGAGI. CDR3 amino acids: CASSYSGGPRYEQYF. For the CDR3, the DNA is TGTGCCAGCAGTTACTCCGGGGGGCCACGCTACGAGCAGTACTTC.

This rearrangement joins TRBV19 to TRBJ2-3, with 9 bases that match TRBD2. Germline V CDR1 and CDR2: LNHDA, SQIVND (reference sequence). Trimming at V came to 3 bases and at J to 1 base, leaving 17 bases not matched to a gene. The CDR3 runs 20 residues. As DNA, the CDR3 is TGTGCCAGTAGTATCCTCCTCAGGGAGGAGCGGGGGGCGGGCACAGATACGCAGTATTTT. It is translated as CASSILLREERGAGTDTQYF. Looking up the rest from reference TRBV19 and TRBJ2-3 gives the full variable domain: DGGITQSPKYLFRKEGQNVTLSCEQNLNHDAMYWYRQDPGQGLRLIYYSQIVNDFQKGDIAEGYSVSREKKESFPLTVTSAQKNPTAFYLCASSILLREERGAGTDTQYFGPGTRLTVL.

Concerning this clone: The same CDR3 arises from other DNA sequences in this sample as well. The chain joins TRBV9 to TRBJ2-3; D not certain. CDR3 size: 12 residues. V was cut by 0 bases and J by 6 bases, with 5 bases left in between. Looked up from germline, CDR1 is SGDLS and CDR2 is YYNGEE. In nucleotides, the CDR3 is TGTGCCAGCAGCGTAGCTCCGGATACGCAGTATTTT. Residues: CASSVAPDTQYF.